A single sample is the source of the 17 T cell receptor beta chains below, sequenced in a study of T cells after yellow fever vaccination. TCRdb reprocessed the 5' RACE reads via MiXCR and lists one record per CDR3 protein. The sample gives some 390,000 distinct CDR3 sequences, under 7.5% of which show up once; approximately 16% is in the top ten. The sequenced sample was PBMCs, obtained 5 days after the yellow fever booster vaccination. The receptors shown here come from a man aged 25 to 40 who received the YFV17D yellow fever vaccine.

J is TRBJ1-6 and V is TRBV28, with 7 bases identical to TRBD1. J gave up 9 bases and V 5 bases, and 7 bases lay outside the gene matches. Germline CDR1 is MDHEN and CDR2 is SYDVKM. This CDR3 contains 14 residues. This CDR3 is CASSQRQGRSPLHF. CDR3 sequence (DNA): TGTGCCAGCAGTCAAAGACAGGGCCGTTCACCCCTCCACTTT.

As to this clonotype: With a much larger clone just one base away, this may be a read error. The chain employs TRBV5-1 and TRBJ2-3, with D unresolved. This CDR3 spans 14 amino acids. Trimming removed 0 bases at V and 3 bases at J, with 8 bases between. CDR1 SGHRS and CDR2 YFSETQ come from the germline V gene. The CDR3 region is CASSLAEITDTQYF. CDR3 bases: TGCGCCAGCAGCTTGGCGGAAATAACAGATACGCAGTATTTT.

For this clonotype: Lacking the conserved final phenylalanine or tryptophan, this CDR3 likely reflects a read error. V and J are TRBV7-2 and TRBJ2-3; a weak D match, TRBD1 (6 bases). V dropped 2 bases and J dropped 1 base, with 13 bases sitting between them. The germline CDR1 and CDR2 sequences are SGHTA and FQGNSA. The CDR3 is 16 residues long. CDR3 DNA: TGTGCCAGCAGCTTAAGGGCAGGGGCTGGCACAGATACGCAGTATCTT. Its translation: CASSLRAGAGTDTQYL.

J is TRBJ2-5 and V is TRBV12-3 or TRBV12-4; TRBD2 matches at 7 bases. The CDR3 contains 14 residues. Trimming cost V 6 bases and J 2 bases; bases outside gene matches: 6. The CDR3 here is CASSIAGVQETQYF. The CDR3 bases are TGTGCCAGCAGCATTGCGGGAGTTCAAGAGACCCAGTACTTC.

There are many counts of this clonotype. This chain connects TRBV7-9 to TRBJ2-2; weak D call: TRBD2 (6 bases). The germline CDR1 and CDR2 sequences are SEHNR and FQNEAQ (reference sequence). V was pared by 0 bases and J by 6 bases, with 11 bases between. The CDR3 is 15 amino acids. Written as DNA, the CDR3 is TGTGCCAGCAGCTTAGCGCGGGGCCTTGCCGGGGAGCTGTTTTTT. It is translated as CASSLARGLAGELFF.

The V gene is TRBV20-1, the J gene TRBJ2-1; 7 bases are a match to TRBD1. There are 14 residues in the CDR3. After removal of 1 base from V and 3 bases from J, the junction contained 3 bases not matched to a gene. In germline, CDR1 is DFQATT, CDR2 SNEGSKA (reference sequence). In nucleotides, the CDR3 is TGCAGTGCTAGAGGGCAGGGGGACTACAATGAGCAGTTCTTC. It specifies CSARGQGDYNEQFF.

This clonotype came up a few times. The chain links TRBV5-1 to TRBJ2-7; D may be TRBD2 (5 bases). CDR3 length: 13 amino acids. Looked up from germline, CDR1 is SGHRS and CDR2 is YFSETQ. V was shortened by 7 bases and J by 1 base, with 12 bases between the two germline ends. The CDR3 reads CASHTGDSYEQYF. The CDR3 bases are TGCGCCAGCCACACCGGGGATTCCTACGAGCAGTACTTC.

This clonotype was seen many times. The chain combines TRBV12-3 or TRBV12-4 with TRBJ2-2; a possible D gene is TRBD1 (5 bases). The CDR3 is 13 amino acids. The V gene lost 7 bases and the J gene lost 7 bases, with 13 bases spanning the gap. CDR3 bases: TGTGCCAGCACCCGACAGACCGACGGGGAGCTGTTTTTT. Translating it yields CASTRQTDGELFF.

This clonotype was seen a handful of times. The chain uses TRBV29-1 and TRBJ1-2; D not resolved. CDR1 is SQVTM, CDR2 ANQGSEA, per germline. The CDR3 is made up of 10 amino acids. V was cut by 3 bases and J by 4 bases, with 3 bases left in between. This chain's CDR3 is CSVESYGYTF. For the CDR3, the DNA is TGCAGCGTTGAGAGCTATGGCTACACCTTC.

This clonotype came up a few times. This rearrangement joins TRBV5-1 to TRBJ2-7; perhaps D is TRBD1 or TRBD2 (5 bases each). V lost 1 base, J lost 1 base, and 15 bases lay in between. The CDR3 is 16 residues long. CDR1 is SGHRS and CDR2 is YFSETQ in the germline V gene. CDR3 DNA sequence: TGCGCCAGCAGCTTGTTCGCAGGGACCAATTCCTACGAGCAGTACTTC. This codes for CASSLFAGTNSYEQYF.

This clonotype was observed at least ten times. The chain is built from TRBV20-1 and TRBJ1-4; 10 bases are a match to TRBD1. The J segment lost 5 bases and the V segment lost 6 bases, leaving 12 bases of the junction unmatched. CDR1 and CDR2 from the germline V gene are DFQATT and SNEGSKA (reference sequence). This CDR3 is built from 16 residues. CDR3 sequence reads: CSADSGTGARNEKLFF. CDR3 DNA sequence: TGCAGTGCGGACTCCGGGACAGGGGCCCGAAATGAAAAACTGTTTTTT.

This clonotype was recorded many times. CDR3 bases: TGTGCCAGCAGCTTAGTTTGGCAGGCCGGGGGGGCGCAGTATTTT. Translation gives CASSLVWQAGGAQYF. The chain recombines TRBV7-2 with TRBJ2-3; 8 bases are a match to TRBD2. After removal of 1 base from V and 10 bases from J, the junction contained 10 bases not matched to a gene. Germline V gene sequence: CDR1 SGHTA, CDR2 FQGNSA. CDR3 length: 15 amino acids.

This clonotype has a single count. The CDR3 coding sequence is TGCGCCAGCAGTGAGCCCGCTACGAGCGGGAGGCGTATAGATACGCAGTATTTT. Its translation: CASSEPATSGRRIDTQYF. This rearrangement joins TRBV10-2 to TRBJ2-3; TRBD2 aligns across 9 bases. Germline CDR1 is WSHSY and CDR2 is SAAADI. Trimming at V came to 2 bases and at J to 5 bases, leaving 14 bases not matched to a gene. This CDR3 contains 18 residues.

V gene TRBV12-3 or TRBV12-4 combines with J gene TRBJ1-3; the D is unclear. CDR3 size: 14 residues. V shed 2 bases and J shed 0 bases, with 5 bases lying between them. CDR3 nucleotides: TGTGCCAGCAGTTTACAGGTCTCTGGAAACACCATATATTTT. It codes for CASSLQVSGNTIYF.

This clonotype was found many times. This chain joins TRBV7-9 and TRBJ1-2; D remains unclear. The CDR3 is made up of 14 amino acids. Germline-derived CDR1 and CDR2 are SEHNR and FQNEAQ (reference sequence). The V end was cut by 2 bases, the J end by 6 bases, with 13 bases between. The CDR3 reads CASSLSGQVHGYTF. The CDR3 DNA sequence: TGTGCCAGCAGCTTATCTGGCCAGGTGCATGGCTACACCTTC.

This clonotype was found a few times. This rearrangement joins TRBV28 to TRBJ1-6; 7 bases align to TRBD1. There are 15 residues in the CDR3. Germline CDR1 MDHEN, CDR2 SYDVKM. V lost 6 bases and J lost 5; bases outside the gene matches: 7. CDR3 DNA sequence: TGTGCCAGCAGCCGGGGACAGCCAAATAATTCACCCCTCCACTTT. It translates to CASSRGQPNNSPLHF.

The chain is built from TRBV20-1 and TRBJ1-1; maybe TRBD1 (5 bases). V dropped 3 bases and J dropped 0 bases, with 17 bases sitting between them. The CDR3 runs 16 residues. The V gene's germline CDR1 is DFQATT and CDR2 SNEGSKA (reference sequence). The CDR3 DNA is TGCAGTGCTAGGCCCGGGGGTGGCGTTCTGAACACTGAAGCTTTCTTT. Its protein product is CSARPGGGVLNTEAFF.